This entry concerns a single T cell receptor beta chain. Its antigen is currently not known. With a much larger clone just one base away, this may be a read error. Instrument used: Illumina HiSeq 2500. Quantitative 5'-RACE with molecular barcodes was used to prepare TCR beta libraries. The authors' pipeline ran thus. Disease-linked TCR variants were identified with a new computational method built on a probabilistic model of VDJ rearrangement. TCRdb cleaned the public reads at Q25 with fastp, built clones with MiXCR and kept in-frame beta chains. Entries that share a CDR3 protein sequence are merged under the most common genes and DNA. For this entry, the V and J calls and clone size follow TCRdb and not the study's own pipeline. This sample comprises fewer than 400,000 distinct CDR3 sequences, 6.5% to 10% of them detected only once. The ten most abundant clones make up about 14% of the sample. The sample originates from a study of CD8 T cells in ankylosing spondylitis (dated by TCRdb to about 2017). As for the study more broadly: The study profiled T cell receptor beta repertoires in healthy donors and ankylosing spondylitis patients to find disease-linked TCR variants. In total, the full study cohort was made up of about 110 healthy donors and 20 to 25 ankylosing spondylitis patients. Peripheral blood was sampled, and synovial fluid was also collected from ankylosing spondylitis patients. What the work shows at the level of the full study, not this receptor alone: Some motif variants had previously been reported in the synovial fluid and blood of reactive arthritis patients, which suggests shared mechanisms of disease initiation. According to the report, matched synovial fluid samples from ankylosing spondylitis patients were significantly enriched for the disease-linked clones. Blood from ankylosing spondylitis patients appeared to be characterized by a TCR beta motif composed of eight highly homologous amino acid variants. A CD8+ phenotype was shown by the disease-linked clones, which were found at relatively low frequencies in peripheral blood.

The sequenced material came from blood, either unsorted or a sorted T cell fraction (not recorded which). The TCR sequence derives from a male donor with ankylosing spondylitis.

The CDR3 here reads CVSRFSGESTDTQYF. In nucleotides, the sequence is TGTGTCAGCAGGTTCAGCGGGGAAAGCACAGATACGCAGTATTTT. The rearrangement combines TRBV12-3 or TRBV12-4 with TRBJ2-3, with 7 bases aligning to TRBD2. From the cysteine through the phenylalanine, the CDR3 covers 15 amino acids. The DNA shown is the 45-base CDR3, in frame from base 1.